The TCR beta chain under discussion was sequenced for a study of shared clonotypes between healthy human individuals (dated by TCRdb to about 2020). For the study in its entirety: The cohort included a few men and a couple of women between 18 and 49 years of age. For each donor, three plates each were used for CD4 naive and CD4 memory, two plates were used for CD8 naive, and one plate was used for CD8 memory. Between about 0.85 and 8.9 billion PBMCs per donor were obtained by leukapheresis. To increase sequencing depth and limit assay-specific biases, different laboratories used diverse techniques to prepare libraries and sequence TCR repertoires. To estimate repertoire size and how much clonotype sharing occurs between individuals, the study deeply sequenced the blood TCR repertoires of 5 or 6 healthy adults. The paper as a whole reports these results and caveats: Naive subsets generally had larger estimated clonotype richness than memory subsets. Sampling was restricted to blood, and TCR repertoires in tissue are likely to differ from TCR repertoires in blood. Pairwise subsampling indicated that sequencing depth was expected to affect the degree of clonotype sharing among donors. Compared with non-shared clonotypes, the clonotypes found in all four sorted-subset donors had higher generation probabilities. Roughly 5.2% of naive CD4, 3.5% of naive CD8, roughly 2.4% of memory CD4, and about 0.4% of memory CD8 clonotypes were shared across several donors. The genetic and exposure-history diversity represented was limited by the small number of donors. Rarefaction of sorted-subset datasets indicated incomplete sequencing despite the large sequencing depth.

The CDR3 runs 13 amino acids, cysteine and phenylalanine included. Of the read, only the CDR3 DNA is kept; its 39 bases are in frame from base 1. The germline V and J ends show losses of 3 bases and 10 bases respectively, and no gene match explains 9 bases of the junction. Reading the germline V gene (reference sequence) gives CDR1 GTSNPN and CDR2 SVGIG. TCR CDR3 regions were amplified from genomic DNA by multiplex PCR using the deep immunoSEQ assay. Genomic DNA extracted from each cell subset was distributed evenly over all wells of several immunoSEQ 96-well plates, and each plate served as one replicate. For sorted subsets, roughly 200 ng of genomic DNA, equivalent to 30,000 or so T cell genomes, went into each replicate PCR. Purified libraries were measured with a Qubit 3.0 fluorometer, size-checked on a Bioanalyzer 2100, and measured again with the KAPA Library Quantification kit. A separate single-read 150-cycle Illumina NextSeq 550 flow cell was used to sequence each immunoSEQ 96-well plate. In the authors' own workflow: Because the immunoSEQ output held only junctional sequences and lacked quality scores, the filtering could not match the filtering applied to full-length reads. To assign V/J genes and CDR3, sequences were annotated using PyIR, a Python wrapper for IgBLAST v1.9, with IMGT germline references. Reads with weak V/J assignments (E-value above 1e-6), missing CDR3, stop codons, out-of-frame junctions, or ambiguous translated residues were removed. A V3J clonotype was defined by an identical inferred V gene, J gene, and CDR3 amino acid sequence. Percentage overlap between repertoires was calculated by dividing the number of shared unique clonotypes by the size of the smaller repertoire. Repertoire richness was assessed with RTK rarefaction, the Chao1 estimator, and Recon v2.1 estimates of unobserved clonotypes. For all TCRbeta clonotypes obtained by the gDNA method from several donors, generation probabilities were computed with OLGA. The clones in this table, taken by TCRdb from immuneACCESS, are in-frame only. Not every clone is retained; where verified, under half of the shortfall comes from an unresolved V gene, and the cause of the rest is unknown. From that table come the V and J calls and clone size; the DNA was used to work out D and trimming. This sample has around 2,000,000 clones in its table, and 85% to 95% of those were observed once. In total, the top ten clones hold approximately 0.13% of the sample.

About this clone: Its antigen remains undetermined. Per-nucleotide qualities are absent, and no much larger clonotype sits a single base away.

The donors were healthy, HIV-negative adults who had no recently reported acute infections or vaccinations. Every donor was a Caucasian adult residing in Nashville, Tennessee, USA. Magnetic negative selection was used to enrich CD4+ T cells, after which naive cells were positively selected on CD45RA and the negative fraction became the memory subset. After blood collection by leukapheresis, PBMCs were isolated using Ficoll-Histopaque density gradient centrifugation and then cryopreserved in the vapor phase of liquid nitrogen. Analytical flow cytometry was used to check the purity and quantity of each magnetically sorted T cell population. Genomic DNA was isolated from each sorted fraction and quantified by UV absorbance on a Nanodrop 2000c.

The sample was naive CD4+ T cells sorted from blood. The intended sense of this specimen's cell subset or site label: CD45RA+ positively selected. Rearrangement joined TRBV30 to TRBJ2-1; 7 nucleotides in the junction match TRBD2. This sequence was found in a man between 18 and 35 years old in good health. The bases are TGTGCCTGGAGCTGGGACTACCCCGGCGAGCAGTTCTTC. Its amino acids are CAWSWDYPGEQFF.